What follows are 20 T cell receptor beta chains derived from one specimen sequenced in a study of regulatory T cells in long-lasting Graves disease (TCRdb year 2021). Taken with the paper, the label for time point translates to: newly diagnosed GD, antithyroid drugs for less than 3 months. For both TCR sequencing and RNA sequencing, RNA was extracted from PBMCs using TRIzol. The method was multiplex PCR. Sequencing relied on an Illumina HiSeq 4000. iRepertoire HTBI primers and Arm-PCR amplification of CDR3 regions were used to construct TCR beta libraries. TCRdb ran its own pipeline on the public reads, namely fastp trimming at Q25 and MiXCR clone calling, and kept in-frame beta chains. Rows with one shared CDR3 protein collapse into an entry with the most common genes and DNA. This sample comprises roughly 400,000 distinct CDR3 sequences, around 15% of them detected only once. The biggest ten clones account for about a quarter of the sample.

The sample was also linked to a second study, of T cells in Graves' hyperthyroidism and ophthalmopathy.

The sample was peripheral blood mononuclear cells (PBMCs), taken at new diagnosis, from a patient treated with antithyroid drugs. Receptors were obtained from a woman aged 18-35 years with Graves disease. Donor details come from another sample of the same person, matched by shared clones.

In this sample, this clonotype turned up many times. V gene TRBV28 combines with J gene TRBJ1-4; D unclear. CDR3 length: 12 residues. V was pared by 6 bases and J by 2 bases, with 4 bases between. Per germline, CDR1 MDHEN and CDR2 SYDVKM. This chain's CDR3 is CASRATNEKLFF. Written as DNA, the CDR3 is TGTGCCAGCAGGGCGACTAATGAAAAACTGTTTTTT.

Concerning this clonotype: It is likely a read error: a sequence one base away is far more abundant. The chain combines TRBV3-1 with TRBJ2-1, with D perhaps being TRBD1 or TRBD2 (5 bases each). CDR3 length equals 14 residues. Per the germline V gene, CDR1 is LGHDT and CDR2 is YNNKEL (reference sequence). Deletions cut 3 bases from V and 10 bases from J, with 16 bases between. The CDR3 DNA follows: TGTGCCAGCAGCCACCGGGACGCGACTTACGAGCAGTTCTTC. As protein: CASSHRDATYEQFF.

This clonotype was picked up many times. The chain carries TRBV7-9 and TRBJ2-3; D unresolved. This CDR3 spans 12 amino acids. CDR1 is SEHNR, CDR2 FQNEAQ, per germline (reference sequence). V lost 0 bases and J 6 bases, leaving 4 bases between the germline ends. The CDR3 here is CASSLAMDTQYF. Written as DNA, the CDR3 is TGTGCCAGCAGCTTAGCCATGGATACGCAGTATTTT.

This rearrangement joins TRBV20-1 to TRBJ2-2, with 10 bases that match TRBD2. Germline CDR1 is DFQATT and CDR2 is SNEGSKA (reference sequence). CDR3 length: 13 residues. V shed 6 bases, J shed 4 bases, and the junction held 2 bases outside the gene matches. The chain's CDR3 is CSALAGGTGELFF. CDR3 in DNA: TGCAGTGCCTTAGCGGGGGGCACCGGGGAGCTGTTTTTT.

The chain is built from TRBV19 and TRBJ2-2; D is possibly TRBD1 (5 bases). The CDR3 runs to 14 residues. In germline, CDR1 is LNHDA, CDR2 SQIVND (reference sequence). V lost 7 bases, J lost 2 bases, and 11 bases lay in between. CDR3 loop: CASIPQGNTGELFF. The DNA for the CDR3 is TGTGCCAGTATCCCCCAGGGAAACACCGGGGAGCTGTTTTTT.

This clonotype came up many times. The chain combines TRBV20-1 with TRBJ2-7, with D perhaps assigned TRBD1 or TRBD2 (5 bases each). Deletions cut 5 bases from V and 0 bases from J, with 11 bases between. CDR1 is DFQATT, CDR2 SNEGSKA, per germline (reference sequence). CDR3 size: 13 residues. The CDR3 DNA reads TGCAGTGCTCCGGGACGCGACTCCTACGAGCAGTACTTC. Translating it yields CSAPGRDSYEQYF.

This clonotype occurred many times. The CDR3 here is CATSRRSSYNEQFF. CDR3 nucleotides: TGTGCCACCAGTCGTCGGAGCTCCTACAATGAGCAGTTCTTC. This sequence joins TRBV15 and TRBJ2-1; D is ambiguous. Germline V gives CDR1 LNHNV, CDR2 YYDKDF (reference sequence). V shed 6 bases and J shed 0 bases, with 9 bases lying between them. This CDR3 has 14 amino acids.

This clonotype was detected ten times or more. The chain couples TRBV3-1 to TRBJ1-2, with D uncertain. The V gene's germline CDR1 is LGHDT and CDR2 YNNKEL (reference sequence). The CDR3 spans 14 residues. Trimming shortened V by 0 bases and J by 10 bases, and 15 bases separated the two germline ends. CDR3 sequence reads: CASSQDPGIVDYTF. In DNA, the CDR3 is TGTGCCAGCAGCCAAGATCCGGGGATAGTGGACTACACCTTC. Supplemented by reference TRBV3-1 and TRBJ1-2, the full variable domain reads DTAVSQTPKYLVTQMGNDKSIKCEQNLGHDTMYWYKQDSKKFLKIMFSYNNKELIINETVPNRFSPKSPDKAHLNLHINSLELGDSAVYFCASSQDPGIVDYTFGSGTRLTVV.

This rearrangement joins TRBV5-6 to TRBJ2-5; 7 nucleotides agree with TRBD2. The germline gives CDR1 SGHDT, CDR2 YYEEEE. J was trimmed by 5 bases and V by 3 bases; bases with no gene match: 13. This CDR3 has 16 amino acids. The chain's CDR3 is CASSSGPAGRGETQYF. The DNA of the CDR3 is TGTGCCAGCAGCTCGGGACCAGCGGGAAGGGGTGAGACCCAGTACTTC.

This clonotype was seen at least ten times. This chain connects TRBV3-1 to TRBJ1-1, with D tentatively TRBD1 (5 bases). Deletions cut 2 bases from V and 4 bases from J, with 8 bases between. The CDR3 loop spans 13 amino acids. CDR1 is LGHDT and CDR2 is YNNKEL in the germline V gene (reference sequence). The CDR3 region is CASSQSGSTEAFF. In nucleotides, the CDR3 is TGTGCCAGCAGCCAATCAGGGTCCACTGAAGCTTTCTTT.

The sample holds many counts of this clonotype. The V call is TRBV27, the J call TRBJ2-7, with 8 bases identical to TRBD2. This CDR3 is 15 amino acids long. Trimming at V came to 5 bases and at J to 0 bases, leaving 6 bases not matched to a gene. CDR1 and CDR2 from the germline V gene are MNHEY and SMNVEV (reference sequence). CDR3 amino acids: CASSLESGSSYEQYF. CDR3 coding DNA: TGTGCCAGCAGTCTCGAGAGCGGGAGCTCCTACGAGCAGTACTTC.

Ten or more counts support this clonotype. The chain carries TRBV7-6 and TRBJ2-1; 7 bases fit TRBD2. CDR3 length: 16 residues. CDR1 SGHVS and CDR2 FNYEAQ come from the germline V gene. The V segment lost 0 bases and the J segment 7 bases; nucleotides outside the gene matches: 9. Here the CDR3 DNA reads TGTGCCAGCAGCTTAGCGGGGGAGGGGTCGTGGAATGAGCAGTTCTTC. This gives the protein CASSLAGEGSWNEQFF.

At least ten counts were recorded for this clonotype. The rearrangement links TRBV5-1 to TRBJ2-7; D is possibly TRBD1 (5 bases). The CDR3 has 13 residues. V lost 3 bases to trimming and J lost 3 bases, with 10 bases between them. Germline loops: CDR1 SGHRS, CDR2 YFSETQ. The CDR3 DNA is TGCGCCAGCAGCTCCAGGGCGGACTACGAGCAGTACTTC. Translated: CASSSRADYEQYF.

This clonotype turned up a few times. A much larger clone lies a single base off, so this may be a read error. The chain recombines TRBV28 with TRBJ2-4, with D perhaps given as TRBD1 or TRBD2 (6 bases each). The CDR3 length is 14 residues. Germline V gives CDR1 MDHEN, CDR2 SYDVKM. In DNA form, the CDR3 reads TGTGCCAGCAGTTTATCGGGGGCGCTCGATGAGCAGCTCTTC. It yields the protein CASSLSGALDEQLF.

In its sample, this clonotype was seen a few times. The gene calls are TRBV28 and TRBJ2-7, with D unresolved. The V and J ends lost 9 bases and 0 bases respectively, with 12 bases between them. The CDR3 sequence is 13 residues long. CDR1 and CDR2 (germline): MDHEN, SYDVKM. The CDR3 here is CASSPESSYEQYF. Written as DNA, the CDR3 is TGTGCCAGTAGTCCAGAGAGCTCCTACGAGCAGTACTTC.

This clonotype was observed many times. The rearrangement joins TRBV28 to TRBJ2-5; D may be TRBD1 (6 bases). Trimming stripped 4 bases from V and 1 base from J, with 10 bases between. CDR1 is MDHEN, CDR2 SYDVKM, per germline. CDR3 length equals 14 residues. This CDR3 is CASSSGQSQETQYF. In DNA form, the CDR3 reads TGTGCCAGCAGTTCAGGACAGTCCCAAGAGACCCAGTACTTC. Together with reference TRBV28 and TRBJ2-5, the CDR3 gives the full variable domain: DVKVTQSSRYLVKRTGEKVFLECVQDMDHENMFWYRQDPGLGLRLIYFSYDVKMKEKGDIPEGYSVSREKKERFSLILESASTNQTSMYLCASSSGQSQETQYFGPGTRLLVL.

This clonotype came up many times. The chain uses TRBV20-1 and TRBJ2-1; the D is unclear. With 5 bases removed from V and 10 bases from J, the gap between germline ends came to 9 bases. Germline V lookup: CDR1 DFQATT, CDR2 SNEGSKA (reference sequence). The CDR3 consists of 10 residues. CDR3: CSAAGGEQFF. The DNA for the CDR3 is TGCAGTGCTGCCGGCGGCGAGCAGTTCTTC.

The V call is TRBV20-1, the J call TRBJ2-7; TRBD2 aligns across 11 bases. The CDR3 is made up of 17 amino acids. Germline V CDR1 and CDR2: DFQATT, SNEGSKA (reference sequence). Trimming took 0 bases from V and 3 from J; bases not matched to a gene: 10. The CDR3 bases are TGCAGTGCTAGAGATGTAGGGGCTAGCGGGAGGATCTACGAGCAGTACTTC. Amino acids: CSARDVGASGRIYEQYF.

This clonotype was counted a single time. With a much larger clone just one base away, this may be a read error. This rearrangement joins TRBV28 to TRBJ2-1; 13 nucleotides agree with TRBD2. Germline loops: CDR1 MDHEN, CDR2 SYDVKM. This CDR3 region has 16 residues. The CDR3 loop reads CASSVPLAGGPNEQSF. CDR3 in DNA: TGTGCCAGCAGTGTCCCACTAGCGGGAGGGCCAAATGAGCAGTCCTTC.

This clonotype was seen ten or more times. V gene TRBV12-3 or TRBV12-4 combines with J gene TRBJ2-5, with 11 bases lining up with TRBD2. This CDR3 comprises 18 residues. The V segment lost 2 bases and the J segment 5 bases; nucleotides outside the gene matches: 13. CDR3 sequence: CASSLRPSSGRAGETQYF. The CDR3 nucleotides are TGTGCCAGCAGTTTACGCCCCAGTAGCGGGAGGGCCGGGGAGACCCAGTACTTC.